This TCR beta chain emerged from a study of blood T cell repertoires in COVID-19. Study overall: Material from acute and convalescent COVID-19 was sourced from the United States, Italy and Spain. T cells, B-cell-depleted T cells, or PBMCs supplied cDNA or gDNA.

Donors in Cohort 3 who had recovered were those with two negative PCRs, healthcare professional clearance, or resolution of their symptoms. This CDR3 is 17 amino acids long. V was clipped by 0 bases and J by 8 bases, with 20 bases between them. The germline V gene encodes CDR1 GTSNPN and CDR2 SVGIG (reference sequence). Per the original data handling: Reference gene primer amplification in the assay estimated nucleated cell counts. The table came from immunoSEQ multiplex PCR; TCRdb's copy has only in-frame clones and leaves some out. V and J calls and clone size are copied from that table; D and trimming were computed from the DNA. Among around 300,000 clones, more than 80% were seen once, and the ten largest hold roughly 2.5%. The sample holds a few counts of this clone.

The V gene is TRBV30, the J gene TRBJ1-6; tentative D call: TRBD1 (5 bases). Sequencing was carried out using PBMCs or T cells enriched from blood (not recorded which). This clonotype was sampled from a woman aged 18-29 years who had recovered from COVID-19. CDR3 nucleotide sequence: TGTGCCTGGAGTGTACCACACAATCCAGGGTATCATTCACCCCTCCACTTT. Translating it yields CAWSVPHNPGYHSPLHF.